This paragraph covers one T cell receptor (beta chain) sequence. This entry is derived from a study of blood T cell dynamics during melanoma immunotherapy. V was pared by 5 bases and J by 0 bases, with 7 bases of the junction left unmatched. This CDR3 contains 18 residues. Germline V gene data show CDR1 as LNHDA and CDR2 as SQIVND (reference sequence). The time point here: week 3, after first cycle of checkpoint inhibitor. Patients with prior systemic cancer treatment, concomitant immunosuppressants, or other active malignancies were excluded. Profiling relied on immunoSEQ multiplex PCR, and the TCRdb table lists in-frame clones only, not all of them. The sample consists of about 6,000 clones, roughly 77% of them appearing once.

The chain couples TRBV19 to TRBJ2-6, with 10 bases matching TRBD1. Source: blood, taken from a patient treated with checkpoint blockade. The sequence derives from a human donor with melanoma. CDR3 sequence: CASSPVGQGNSGANVLTF. The CDR3 DNA sequence: TGTGCCAGTAGTCCGGTGGGACAGGGGAACTCTGGGGCCAACGTCCTGACTTTC.